Listed here are 32 T cell receptor beta chains from one sample, sequenced in a study of OX40 agonist ivuxolimab in advanced cancers. Profiled with immunoSEQ multiplex PCR; TCRdb holds only in-frame clones, not every one. The table records approximately 69,000 clones, about nine tenths of them present only once. The sample was CD4+ or CD8+ T cells sorted from blood, taken in a trial of the OX40 agonist ivuxolimab. These receptor sequences come from an adult with an advanced solid tumor such as melanoma, head and neck, liver or kidney cancer.

The chain joins TRBV4-2 to TRBJ2-1; TRBD2 matches 10 bases. Germline CDR1 is LGHNA and CDR2 is YNFKEQ. The junction had 9 bases not matched to a gene; V was cut back by 0 bases and J by 7 bases. The CDR3 loop spans 17 amino acids. CDR3 bases: TGTGCCAGCAGCCAAGACGGGCAAGCGGGAGGGAGGAATGAGCAGTTCTTC. Translating it yields CASSQDGQAGGRNEQFF.

The chain carries TRBV2 and TRBJ2-1, with 8 bases identical to TRBD2. The length of the CDR3 is 15 residues. After removal of 7 bases from V and 8 bases from J, the junction contained 13 bases not matched to a gene. Germline assignment: CDR1 SNHLY and CDR2 FYNNEI. Written as DNA, the CDR3 is TGTGCCAGCAATTACCGAGCGGGAGTGGTAGATGAGCAGTTCTTC. Translation gives CASNYRAGVVDEQFF.

The chain is built from TRBV11-2 and TRBJ2-7, with unresolved D. Germline V lookup: CDR1 SGHAT, CDR2 FQNNGV. V was shortened by 0 bases and J by 0 bases, with 9 bases between the two germline ends. CDR3 length: 15 amino acids. The CDR3: CASSLDPVSSYEQYF. CDR3 bases: TGTGCCAGCAGCTTAGATCCGGTGAGCTCCTACGAGCAGTACTTC.

The chain uses TRBV30 and TRBJ2-1; tentative D call: TRBD1 (6 bases). The V gene lost 1 base and the J gene lost 6 bases, with 16 bases spanning the gap. CDR3 length: 15 residues. CDR1 GTSNPN and CDR2 SVGIG come from the germline V gene (reference sequence). CDR3 in amino acids: CAWSAPHREGNEQFF. CDR3 bases: TGTGCCTGGAGTGCCCCTCACAGGGAAGGCAATGAGCAGTTCTTC.

The sample holds one count of this clone. The V and J genes are TRBV5-5 and TRBJ2-3; D is unclear. The CDR3 covers 12 residues. Germline CDR1 and CDR2: SGHKS and YYEKEE (reference sequence). The V end was cut by 1 base, the J end by 2 bases, with 2 bases between. CDR3 DNA: TGTGCCAGCAGCTTGCCCACAGATACGCAGTATTTT. As protein: CASSLPTDTQYF. The full variable domain, completed using reference TRBV5-5 and TRBJ2-3, is DAGVTQSPTHLIKTRGQQVTLRCSPISGHKSVSWYQQVLGQGPQFIFQYYEKEERGRGNFPDRFSARQFPNYSSELNVNALLLGDSALYLCASSLPTDTQYFGPGTRLTVL.

The chain combines TRBV5-4 with TRBJ2-1; weak D call: TRBD2 (5 bases). Trimming left V 1 base short and J 3 bases short, with 11 bases between. This CDR3 has 15 residues. Germline V gene lookup returns CDR1 SGHNT and CDR2 YYREEE (reference sequence). As DNA, the CDR3 is TGTGCCAGCAGCTTGTCACAAGGAGGCTACAATGAGCAGTTCTTC. This sequence encodes CASSLSQGGYNEQFF.

The rearrangement uses TRBV7-2 and TRBJ2-3; 12 bases are shared with TRBD2. Per the germline V gene, CDR1 is SGHTA and CDR2 is FQGNSA. Germline trimming cut 2 bases from V and 2 bases from J; bases unmatched to any gene: 8. The CDR3 has 18 residues. The CDR3 nucleotides are TGTGCCAGCAGCTTAATCAGGGGACTAGCGGGCCTCACAGATACGCAGTATTTT. It codes for CASSLIRGLAGLTDTQYF.

The chain carries TRBV5-8 and TRBJ2-1; D is unclear. V lost 1 base to trimming and J lost 9 bases, with 5 bases between them. Germline CDR1 SGHTS, CDR2 YDEGEE. The CDR3 length is 11 residues. CDR3: CASSLLFEQFF. CDR3 in DNA: TGTGCCAGCAGCTTGCTCTTTGAGCAGTTCTTC.

The chain is built from TRBV6-1 and TRBJ2-7; no firm D call. The CDR3 spans 14 residues. Germline V lookup: CDR1 MNHNS, CDR2 SASEGT. V was shortened by 2 bases and J by 0 bases, with 8 bases between the two germline ends. In DNA, the CDR3 is TGTGCCAGCAGTGAAACGTACTCCTCCTACGAGCAGTACTTC. Its protein is CASSETYSSYEQYF.

This clone was seen only once. The chain uses TRBV6-6 and TRBJ2-7; D is uncertain. The CDR3 is 15 amino acids. Germline V gene sequence: CDR1 MNHNY, CDR2 SVGAGI (reference sequence). V was cut by 2 bases and J by 3 bases, with 14 bases left in between. The CDR3 protein is CASSYVSDGVYEQYF. As DNA, the CDR3 is TGTGCCAGCAGTTACGTATCCGACGGAGTCTACGAGCAGTACTTC.

The V call is TRBV5-4, the J call TRBJ2-7, with 9 bases fitting TRBD2. The J segment lost 1 base and the V segment lost 0 bases, leaving 5 bases of the junction unmatched. This CDR3 spans 16 amino acids. Germline CDR1 is SGHNT and CDR2 is YYREEE (reference sequence). CDR3 nucleotide sequence: TGTGCCAGCAGCTTGGCCTCGGGACTAGCATCCTACGAGCAGTACTTC. Translating it yields CASSLASGLASYEQYF.

This clone was picked up one time. The chain joins TRBV14 to TRBJ2-7, with D maybe TRBD1 (6 bases). V was cut by 2 bases and J by 2 bases, with 22 bases left in between. This CDR3 has 18 residues. CDR1 is SGHDN and CDR2 is FVKESK in the germline V gene. The CDR3 reads CASSQYPLGRTEPYEQYF. The CDR3 coding sequence is TGTGCCAGCAGCCAATACCCCTTGGGGCGGACAGAACCCTACGAGCAGTACTTC.

The gene calls are TRBV4-2 and TRBJ2-7; D is possibly TRBD1 (5 bases). V lost 3 bases, J lost 0 bases, and 9 bases lay in between. Germline CDR1 is LGHNA and CDR2 is YNFKEQ. The CDR3 loop spans 14 amino acids. The CDR3 DNA follows: TGTGCCAGCAGCCAGACGACAGACTCCTACGAGCAGTACTTC. Translated, it gives CASSQTTDSYEQYF.

The chain links TRBV19 to TRBJ2-2, with 10 bases fitting TRBD2. After removal of 3 bases from V and 5 bases from J, the junction contained 0 bases not matched to a gene. The CDR3 has 14 amino acids. Germline V gene data show CDR1 as LNHDA and CDR2 as SQIVND (reference sequence). CDR3 sequence: CASSMTSGTGELFF. CDR3 nucleotides: TGTGCCAGTAGTATGACTAGCGGGACCGGGGAGCTGTTTTTT.

This clone was counted between two and nine times. CDR3 sequence: CASSEARSIRTGELFF. In nucleotides, the CDR3 is TGTGCCAGCAGTGAAGCGCGGAGCATTAGAACCGGGGAGCTGTTTTTT. This rearrangement joins TRBV6-1 to TRBJ2-2; D is ambiguous. The length of the CDR3 is 16 residues. V gave up 0 bases and J gave up 5 bases, with 13 bases separating them. CDR1 is MNHNS and CDR2 is SASEGT in the germline V gene.

The rearrangement joins TRBV6-5 to TRBJ2-2; D call uncertain. CDR3 length: 15 amino acids. Trimming stripped 0 bases from V and 6 bases from J, with 11 bases between. CDR1 and CDR2 (germline): MNHEY, SVGAGI. The CDR3: CASSYSRGFAGELFF. Here the CDR3 DNA reads TGTGCCAGCAGTTACTCGCGAGGTTTCGCCGGGGAGCTGTTTTTT.

The V call is TRBV27, the J call TRBJ2-7, with D perhaps TRBD1 (5 bases). This CDR3 region has 17 residues. Germline-derived CDR1 and CDR2 are MNHEY and SMNVEV (reference sequence). V lost 0 bases and J 0 bases, leaving 15 bases between the germline ends. The CDR3 DNA sequence: TGTGCCAGCAGTTTATCGTTAACAGGCCCGAGCTCCTACGAGCAGTACTTC. Translating gives CASSLSLTGPSSYEQYF.

This chain uses TRBV2 with TRBJ1-5, with D unresolved. CDR3 length: 14 amino acids. V gave up 5 bases and J gave up 9 bases, with 17 bases separating them. Germline CDR1 reads SNHLY; CDR2 reads FYNNEI. The CDR3 region is CASSRRGEGRPQHF. The CDR3 coding sequence is TGTGCCAGCAGTAGACGGGGTGAAGGTAGGCCCCAGCATTTT. Supplemented by reference TRBV2 and TRBJ1-5, the full variable domain reads EPEVTQTPSHQVTQMGQEVILRCVPISNHLYFYWYRQILGQKVEFLVSFYNNEISEKSEIFDDQFSVERPDGSNFTLKIRSTKLEDSAMYFCASSRRGEGRPQHFGDGTRLSIL.

The chain carries TRBV11-1 and TRBJ1-2; D is unclear. Trimming removed 3 bases at V and 8 bases at J, with 10 bases between. Germline-derived CDR1 and CDR2 are SGHAT and FQDESV (reference sequence). The CDR3 length is 12 residues. CDR3 bases: TGTGCCAGCAGCTTTGAGGGAGCCGGCTACACCTTC. It translates to CASSFEGAGYTF.

The rearrangement joins TRBV10-3 to TRBJ2-7, with TRBD2 matching over 10 bases. The CDR3 length is 14 residues. V was pared by 7 bases and J by 2 bases, with 5 bases of the junction left unmatched. CDR1 and CDR2 from the germline V gene are ENHRY and SYGVKD. The CDR3 DNA is TGTGCCATCACCGCTAGCGGGAGTCCCTACGAGCAGTACTTC. Its protein is CAITASGSPYEQYF.

The chain employs TRBV28 and TRBJ2-3, with D possibly matching TRBD1 (5 bases). The V end lost 6 bases, the J end lost 0 bases, and 25 bases lay between the germline ends. The CDR3 covers 19 residues. Germline assignment: CDR1 MDHEN and CDR2 SYDVKM. The DNA for the CDR3 is TGTGCCAGCAGCAGCTACCTGAGTACAGGTGTACGAAGCACAGATACGCAGTATTTT. Translating gives CASSSYLSTGVRSTDTQYF. The variable domain in full, completed from reference TRBV28 and TRBJ2-3, reads DVKVTQSSRYLVKRTGEKVFLECVQDMDHENMFWYRQDPGLGLRLIYFSYDVKMKEKGDIPEGYSVSREKKERFSLILESASTNQTSMYLCASSSYLSTGVRSTDTQYFGPGTRLTVL.

The chain combines TRBV18 with TRBJ2-7; TRBD1 matches at 10 bases. Unmatched junction bases numbered 5, after V lost 6 bases and J lost 3 bases. CDR3 length equals 14 residues. CDR1 and CDR2 (germline): KGHSH, LQKENI. CDR3 amino acids: CASSGTGVVYEQYF. The CDR3, as DNA: TGTGCCAGCTCCGGGACAGGGGTTGTCTACGAGCAGTACTTC.

V and J are TRBV21-1 and TRBJ2-5; the D call in the table, TRBD1, was not verified against the DNA. TRBV21-1 corresponds to a pseudogene. There are 14 residues in the CDR3. CDR3 sequence: CAMEEGAKAETQYF. The DNA of the CDR3 is TGTGCCATGGAAGAGGGGGCTAAAGCAGAGACCCAGTACTTC.

The chain has TRBV9 and TRBJ1-3; D not resolved. CDR1 SGDLS and CDR2 YYNGEE come from the germline V gene. This CDR3 has 15 residues. Trimming cost V 3 bases and J 11 bases, with 21 bases left between them. The CDR3 DNA sequence: TGTGCCAGCAGCGCAGCGACCGACTATGTAACTCCCATATATTTT. As protein: CASSAATDYVTPIYF.

The chain couples TRBV7-8 to TRBJ2-3, with a possible D match to TRBD2 (7 bases). The CDR3 consists of 18 residues. The V gene's germline CDR1 is SGHVS and CDR2 FQNEAQ. V shed 5 bases and J shed 3 bases, with 24 bases lying between them. Here the CDR3 reads CASSPGGREMRRTDTQYF. DNA of the CDR3: TGTGCCAGCAGCCCCGGGGGGCGGGAGATGCGTCGGACAGATACGCAGTATTTT.

A single count supports this clone. This rearrangement joins TRBV2 to TRBJ2-3; the D gene is possibly TRBD2 (5 bases). Germline CDR1 SNHLY, CDR2 FYNNEI. The CDR3 runs to 14 residues. With 6 bases removed from V and 0 bases from J, the gap between germline ends came to 10 bases. The CDR3 is CASRPTISTDTQYF. Here the CDR3 DNA reads TGTGCCAGCAGGCCGACTATTAGCACAGATACGCAGTATTTT. Complete variable domain (other parts from reference TRBV2 and TRBJ2-3): EPEVTQTPSHQVTQMGQEVILRCVPISNHLYFYWYRQILGQKVEFLVSFYNNEISEKSEIFDDQFSVERPDGSNFTLKIRSTKLEDSAMYFCASRPTISTDTQYFGPGTRLTVL.

The J gene is TRBJ2-2, the V gene TRBV30; a possible D gene is TRBD1 (6 bases). The germline CDR1 and CDR2 sequences are GTSNPN and SVGIG (reference sequence). The CDR3 runs to 16 residues. Trimming took 3 bases from V and 8 from J, leaving 22 bases between them. CDR3 coding DNA: TGTGCCTGGAGGCTTCCGGGACACTCTTTCGTTGGGGAGCTGTTTTTT. Its protein product is CAWRLPGHSFVGELFF.

J is TRBJ1-4 and V is TRBV14; TRBD1 matches at 7 bases. Germline lookup yields CDR1 SGHDN and CDR2 FVKESK. The CDR3 runs to 15 residues. Unmatched junction bases numbered 5, after V lost 0 bases and J lost 7 bases. CDR3 in DNA: TGTGCCAGCAGCCAAGAGACAGGGACGACTGAAAAACTGTTTTTT. Translating it yields CASSQETGTTEKLFF.

The V and J genes are TRBV29-1 and TRBJ1-2; D ambiguous. The ends were cut back, 0 bases at V and 8 bases at J, with 4 bases in the middle. Germline CDR1 is SQVTM and CDR2 is ANQGSEA. The CDR3 sequence is 10 residues long. CDR3: CSVEDRGYTF. The CDR3 DNA reads as TGCAGCGTTGAAGATCGGGGCTACACCTTC.

The chain uses TRBV5-1 and TRBJ2-6; 11 bases are a match to TRBD1. V shed 7 bases and J 0 bases; nucleotides not matched to a gene: 3. Germline loops: CDR1 SGHRS, CDR2 YFSETQ. The CDR3 consists of 16 residues. The CDR3 reads CASGTGGFSGANVLTF. The DNA for the CDR3 is TGCGCCAGCGGGACAGGGGGTTTCTCTGGGGCCAACGTCCTGACTTTC.

V gene TRBV5-1 combines with J gene TRBJ1-1; D may be TRBD1 (6 bases). This CDR3 has 14 residues. Trimming removed 4 bases at V and 8 bases at J, with 18 bases between. CDR1 is SGHRS, CDR2 YFSETQ, per germline. The CDR3 DNA reads TGCGCCAGCAGCCCCACGACAGGAATCAAAGAAGCTTTCTTT. The encoded protein is CASSPTTGIKEAFF.

This clone occurred once. The J gene is TRBJ2-3, the V gene TRBV19; D not resolved. Trimming removed 5 bases at V and 2 bases at J, with 8 bases between. Looked up from germline, CDR1 is LNHDA and CDR2 is SQIVND (reference sequence). This CDR3 contains 13 residues. In DNA form, the CDR3 reads TGTGCCAGTAGTCCCCCTAACACAGATACGCAGTATTTT. Translation gives CASSPPNTDTQYF.